The 2 T cell receptor beta chains given below trace back to one sample, sequenced in a study of T cell repertoires in cytomegalovirus infection. These TCRs' antigens remain unknown. A single record per CDR3 protein comes from TCRdb applying MiXCR to the reads. The sample gives roughly 700,000 distinct CDR3 sequences, about 30% of which show up once; about 20% is in the top ten. The sequencing here drew on cultured PBMCs, taken from culture after CMV antigen stimulation. The receptors were sampled from a human donor in good health (CMV status not recorded). Some clones in this sample may be carry-over from other donors' samples.

The chain employs TRBV29-1 and TRBJ1-1, with D perhaps TRBD1 (6 bases). Germline V lookup: CDR1 SQVTM, CDR2 ANQGSEA. The ends were cut back, 3 bases at V and 4 bases at J, with 9 bases in the middle. There are 12 residues in the CDR3. In DNA form, the CDR3 reads TGCAGCGTTGACCGGGGGCGCACTGAAGCTTTCTTT. Translation gives CSVDRGRTEAFF.

There are a few counts of this clonotype. The rearrangement joins TRBV4-1 to TRBJ1-6; no firm D call. This CDR3 region has 15 residues. Germline V gene lookup returns CDR1 MGHRA and CDR2 YSYEKL. Trimming pared 2 bases from V and 8 bases from J, leaving 13 bases between. The CDR3 DNA is TGCGCCAGCAGCCAATTCATTACGAGCGATTCACCCCTCCACTTT. Residues: CASSQFITSDSPLHF.